The rows below give T cell receptor beta chains drawn from one sample of a study of blood T cell repertoires in COVID-19. Sequenced by immunoSEQ multiplex PCR; TCRdb stores in-frame clones only, minus some. The profile shows under 300,000 clones, about 82% of them singletons. The specimen sequenced was peripheral blood. The receptors were gathered from an older man with acute or convalescent COVID-19. Each CDR3 is given with its conserved first and last residue. A D gene is named only where the DNA matches it firmly. Not every row has a clone size; where given, it reads once, few, many or a size class.

V gene	J gene	clone size	D gene	CDR3 protein	CDR3 DNA
TRBV6-5	TRBJ2-7	-	-	CASSQGLASYEQYF	TGTGCCAGCAGTCAGGGGTTAGCCTCCTACGAGCAGTACTTC
TRBV11-3	TRBJ1-6	-	-	CASSGTSGGARSPLHF	TGTGCCAGCAGCGGTACTTCTGGAGGGGCGCGATCACCCCTCCACTTT
TRBV2	TRBJ2-7	-	TRBD2	CASSLAGHSYEQYF	TGTGCCAGCAGTCTAGCGGGTCACTCCTACGAGCAGTACTTC
TRBV14	TRBJ1-1	-	-	CASSQGGMNTEAFF	TGTGCCAGCAGCCAAGGCGGGATGAACACTGAAGCTTTCTTT
TRBV2	TRBJ2-3	-	-	CASTRENRDTQYF	TGTGCCAGCACCAGGGAAAACAGAGATACGCAGTATTTT
TRBV28	TRBJ2-7	-	TRBD2	CASSPGLAAGYEQYF	TGTGCCAGCAGTCCGGGACTAGCGGCAGGCTACGAGCAGTACTTC
TRBV6-4	TRBJ2-3	-	TRBD2	CASSEASGARDTQYF	TGTGCCAGCAGTGAGGCTAGCGGGGCCCGTGATACGCAGTATTTT
TRBV5-1	TRBJ1-4	-	-	CASSLEAAATNEKLFF	TGCGCCAGCAGCTTGGAGGCGGCCGCAACTAATGAAAAACTGTTTTTT
TRBV15	TRBJ2-3	-	TRBD2	CATNKRGGWNTQYF	TGTGCCACCAATAAGCGGGGGGGCTGGAATACGCAGTATTTT
TRBV2	TRBJ1-1	-	TRBD1	CASSTGGNTEAFF	TGTGCCAGCAGTACAGGGGGGAACACTGAAGCTTTCTTT
TRBV7-9	TRBJ2-1	-	-	CASSPRQTYNEQFF	TGTGCCAGCAGCCCCCGACAGACTTACAATGAGCAGTTCTTC
TRBV12-3/TRBV12-4	TRBJ1-1	-	-	CASNRGNTEAFF	TGTGCCAGCAATCGGGGGAACACTGAAGCTTTCTTT
TRBV28	TRBJ1-1	medium-sized	-	CASSLEGQGGTEAFF	TGTGCCAGCAGTTTGGAGGGCCAGGGAGGGACTGAAGCTTTCTTT
TRBV2	TRBJ1-5	-	-	CASSDVGDQPQHF	TGTGCCAGCAGTGATGTAGGGGATCAGCCCCAGCATTTT
TRBV5-4	TRBJ1-1	-	-	CASSSQDTEAFF	TGTGCCAGCAGCTCTCAGGACACTGAAGCTTTCTTT
TRBV6-6	TRBJ2-1	-	TRBD1	CASRHRDSYNEQFF	TGTGCCAGCAGACACCGGGACAGCTACAATGAGCAGTTCTTC
TRBV24-1	TRBJ2-1	-	TRBD1	CATRGPDRAYNEQFF	TGTGCCACCAGGGGCCCGGACAGGGCCTACAATGAGCAGTTCTTC
TRBV6-5	TRBJ2-5	-	TRBD2	CASTGLAGVSETQYF	TGTGCCAGCACCGGACTAGCGGGAGTCTCAGAGACCCAGTACTTC
TRBV6-5	TRBJ1-2	few	TRBD1	CASKSATGPGYTF	TGTGCCAGCAAGAGCGCGACAGGGCCTGGCTACACCTTC
TRBV7-9	TRBJ2-7	-	-	CASSSRRSYEQYF	TGTGCCAGCAGCTCCCGCAGGTCCTACGAGCAGTACTTC
TRBV12-5	TRBJ2-2	-	TRBD1	CASGPDRGLNTGELFF	TGTGCTAGTGGCCCCGACAGGGGCCTGAACACCGGGGAGCTGTTTTTT
TRBV12-3/TRBV12-4	TRBJ2-4	-	TRBD1	CASTGTGRGIQYF	TGTGCCAGCACCGGGACAGGGCGAGGGATTCAGTACTTC
TRBV2	TRBJ1-6	once	-	CASSAGGGSSSPLHF	TGTGCCAGCAGCGCGGGGGGGGGTTCCTCTTCACCCCTCCACTTT
TRBV5-1	TRBJ1-2	-	TRBD1	CASRTGTGIWYGYTF	TGCGCCAGCAGAACCGGGACAGGGATCTGGTATGGCTACACCTTC
TRBV7-8	TRBJ2-7	-	TRBD1	CASSPRTGAGEQYF	TGTGCCAGCAGCCCACGGACAGGGGCCGGGGAGCAGTACTTC
TRBV19	TRBJ1-1	-	-	CASMGGMNTEAFF	TGTGCCAGTATGGGGGGGATGAACACTGAAGCTTTCTTT
TRBV3-1/TRBV3-2	TRBJ1-1	few	-	CASTSLTANTEAFF	TGTGCCAGCACCTCCTTGACAGCAAACACTGAAGCTTTCTTT
TRBV4-1	TRBJ2-7	-	TRBD1	CASSHTTGTEAYEQYF	TGCGCCAGCAGCCATACTACCGGGACAGAAGCCTACGAGCAGTACTTC
TRBV19	TRBJ2-6	once	-	CASRPQGTGANVLTF	TGTGCCAGTAGGCCTCAGGGGACTGGGGCCAACGTCCTGACTTTC
TRBV18	TRBJ2-1	-	TRBD1	CASSPMGTGTLLQFF	TGTGCCAGCTCACCTATGGGGACAGGGACCCTCCTGCAGTTCTTC
TRBV12-3/TRBV12-4	TRBJ1-1	few	-	CASSLAGPGKAFF	TGTGCCAGCAGTTTAGCGGGGCCCGGCAAAGCTTTCTTT
TRBV7-8	TRBJ1-2	once	TRBD1	CASSPRTGHGYTF	TGTGCCAGCAGCCCTAGGACAGGGCATGGCTACACCTTC